These T cell receptor beta chains were read from a single sample in a study of T cell responses to AZD1222 COVID-19 vaccine. The data were produced by immunoSEQ multiplex PCR, yet TCRdb's version contains in-frame clones alone and is incomplete. Among around 87,000 clones listed, roughly nine tenths were seen once. The sample in question was peripheral blood, obtained 28 days after the second AZD1222 dose. The receptors were gathered from an adult who received the AZD1222 COVID-19 vaccine. CDR3s include the opening cysteine and the closing phenylalanine or tryptophan. The D gene is left open where the match is weak. Clone size is given for some rows only: seen once, a few or many times, or a class if the clone is expanded.

D	size	V	J	CDR3	DNA
TRBD1	.	TRBV19	TRBJ1-5	CASRTGRSQPQHF	TGTGCCAGTCGGACAGGGAGGAGTCAGCCCCAGCATTTT
TRBD1	.	TRBV5-5	TRBJ1-6	CASSLTGEHYNSPLHF	TGTGCCAGCAGCCTGACAGGGGAACACTATAATTCACCCCTCCACTTT
.	once	TRBV25-1	TRBJ1-1	CASSAQGENTEAFF	TGTGCCAGCAGTGCACAGGGAGAGAACACTGAAGCTTTCTTT
.	.	TRBV5-1	TRBJ2-1	CASSLEGLHSEKFF	TGCGCCAGCAGCTTGGAGGGACTCCACTCGGAAAAGTTCTTC
.	.	TRBV11-2	TRBJ2-2	CASSLAPKAGLQGELFF	TGTGCCAGCAGCTTAGCCCCCAAGGCAGGCCTGCAAGGGGAGCTGTTTTTT
.	.	TRBV27	TRBJ2-5	CASSLIYQETQYF	TGTGCCAGCAGTTTAATATACCAAGAGACCCAGTACTTC
.	.	TRBV30	TRBJ2-5	CAWALMGARETQYF	TGTGCCTGGGCCCTCATGGGGGCTCGAGAGACCCAGTACTTC
.	.	TRBV12-3/TRBV12-4	TRBJ2-1	CASSLTRGEQFF	TGTGCCAGCAGTTTAACGCGAGGGGAGCAGTTCTTC
.	.	TRBV10-1	TRBJ2-1	CASDFRLQASSYNEQFF	TGCGCCAGCGATTTTCGCCTTCAGGCGAGCTCCTACAATGAGCAGTTCTTC
.	.	TRBV11-2	TRBJ1-1	CASSPGWGRENTEAFF	TGTGCCAGCAGCCCGGGGTGGGGCAGGGAGAACACTGAAGCTTTCTTT
.	few	TRBV6-4	TRBJ1-2	CASSDSDTGSYTF	TGTGCCAGCAGTGACTCGGACACCGGGAGCTACACCTTC
.	.	TRBV5-1	TRBJ2-5	CASSFTGWGEETQYF	TGCGCCAGCAGCTTCACGGGGTGGGGCGAAGAGACCCAGTACTTC
.	few	TRBV7-2	TRBJ2-1	CASSVQGGWENEQFF	TGTGCCAGCAGCGTACAGGGCGGCTGGGAAAATGAGCAGTTCTTC
.	.	TRBV18	TRBJ2-1	CASSPPQGGSYNEQFF	TGTGCCAGCTCACCGCCCCAGGGGGGCTCCTACAATGAGCAGTTCTTC
.	.	TRBV12-3/TRBV12-4	TRBJ2-1	CASRKSNEQFF	TGTGCCAGCAGGAAGAGCAATGAGCAGTTCTTC